This T cell receptor beta chain was recorded in a study of blood T cell repertoires in COVID-19. Background on the study: Sites in the United States, Italy and Spain provided acute and convalescent COVID-19 samples.

In the authors' workflow: Reference gene primer amplification gave nucleated cell count estimates. Measured with immunoSEQ multiplex PCR; TCRdb has only the in-frame clones, and not every one. The DNA gave D and trimming, while V, J and clone size come from that table. This sample carries around 56,000 clones, 80% of them seen once, and the ten largest clones take 7.2%. The sample taken for sequencing was peripheral blood. The TCR originated in a man aged 60 to 75 with acute or convalescent COVID-19.

CDR3 loop: CASSWTGDSRNTIYF. The CDR3 DNA sequence: TGCGCCAGCAGCTGGACAGGGGATAGTAGAAACACCATATATTTT. The J gene is TRBJ1-3, the V gene TRBV5-1; 9 positions agree with TRBD1. V gave up 3 bases and J gave up 5 bases; unmatched junction bases: 6. From germline, CDR1 is SGHRS and CDR2 YFSETQ. This CDR3 has 15 amino acids.